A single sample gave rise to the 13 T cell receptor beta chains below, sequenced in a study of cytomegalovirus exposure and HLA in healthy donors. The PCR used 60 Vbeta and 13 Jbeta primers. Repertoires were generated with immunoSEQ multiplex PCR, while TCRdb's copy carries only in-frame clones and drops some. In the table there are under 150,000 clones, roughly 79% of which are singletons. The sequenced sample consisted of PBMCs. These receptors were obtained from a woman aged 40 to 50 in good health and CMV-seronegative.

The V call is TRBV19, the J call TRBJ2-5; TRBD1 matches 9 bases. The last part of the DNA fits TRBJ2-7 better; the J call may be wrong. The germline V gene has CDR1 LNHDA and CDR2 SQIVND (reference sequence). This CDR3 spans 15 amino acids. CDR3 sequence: CASSMRTGETYEQYF. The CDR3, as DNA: TGTGCCAGTAGTATGAGGACAGGGGAAACCTACGAGCAGTACTTC.

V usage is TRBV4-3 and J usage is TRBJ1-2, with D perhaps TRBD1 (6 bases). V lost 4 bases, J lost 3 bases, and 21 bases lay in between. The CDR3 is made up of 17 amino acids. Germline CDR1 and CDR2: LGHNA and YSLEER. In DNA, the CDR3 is TGCGCCAGCAGCCCACAGGGCGGCGGAGCGGTAGACTATGGCTACACCTTC. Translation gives CASSPQGGGAVDYGYTF.

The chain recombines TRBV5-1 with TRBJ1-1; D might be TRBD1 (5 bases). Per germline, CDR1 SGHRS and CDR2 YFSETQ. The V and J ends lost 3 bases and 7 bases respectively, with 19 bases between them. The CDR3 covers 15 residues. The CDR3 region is CASSSPTQGVDEAFF. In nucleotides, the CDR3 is TGCGCCAGCAGCTCGCCGACCCAGGGTGTGGATGAAGCTTTCTTT.

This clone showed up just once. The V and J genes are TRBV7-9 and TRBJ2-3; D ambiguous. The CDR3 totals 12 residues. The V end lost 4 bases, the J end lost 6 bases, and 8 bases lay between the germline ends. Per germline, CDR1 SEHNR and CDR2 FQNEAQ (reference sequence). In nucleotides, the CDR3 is TGTGCCAGCAGCTCCTTAGCCGATACGCAGTATTTT. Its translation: CASSSLADTQYF.

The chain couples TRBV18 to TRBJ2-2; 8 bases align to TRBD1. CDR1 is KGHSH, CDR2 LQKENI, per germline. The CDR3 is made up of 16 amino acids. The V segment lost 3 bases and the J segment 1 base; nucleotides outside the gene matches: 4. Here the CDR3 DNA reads TGTGCCAGCTCACCGAACGACAGGGGGAACACCGGGGAGCTGTTTTTT. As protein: CASSPNDRGNTGELFF.

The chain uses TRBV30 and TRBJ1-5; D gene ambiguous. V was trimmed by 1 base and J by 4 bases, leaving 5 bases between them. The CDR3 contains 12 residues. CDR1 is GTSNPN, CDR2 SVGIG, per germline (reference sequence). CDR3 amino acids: CAWSDRNQPQHF. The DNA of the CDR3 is TGTGCCTGGAGTGACAGAAATCAGCCCCAGCATTTT.

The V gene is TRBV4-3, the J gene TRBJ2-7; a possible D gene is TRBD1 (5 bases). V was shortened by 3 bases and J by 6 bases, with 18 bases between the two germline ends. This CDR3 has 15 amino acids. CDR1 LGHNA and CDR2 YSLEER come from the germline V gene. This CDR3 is CASSQYPGSTLEQYF. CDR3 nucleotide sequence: TGCGCCAGCAGCCAGTACCCAGGGTCAACCCTCGAGCAGTACTTC.

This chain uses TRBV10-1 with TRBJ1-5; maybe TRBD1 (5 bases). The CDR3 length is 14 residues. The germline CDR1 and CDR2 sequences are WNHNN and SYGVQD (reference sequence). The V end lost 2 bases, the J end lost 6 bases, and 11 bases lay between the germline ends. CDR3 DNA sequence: TGCGCCAGCAGTGAGGGGGGGTCCGGTCAGCCCCAGCATTTT. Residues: CASSEGGSGQPQHF.

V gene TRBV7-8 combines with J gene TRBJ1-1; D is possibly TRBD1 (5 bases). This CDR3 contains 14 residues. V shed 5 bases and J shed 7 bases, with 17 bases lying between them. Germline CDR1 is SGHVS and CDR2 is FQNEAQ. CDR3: CASSPKDILREAFF. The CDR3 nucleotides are TGTGCCAGCAGCCCCAAGGACATCCTCCGTGAAGCTTTCTTT. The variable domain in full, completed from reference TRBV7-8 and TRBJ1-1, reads GAGVSQSPRYKVAKRGQDVALRCDPISGHVSLFWYQQALGQGPEFLTYFQNEAQLDKSGLPSDRFFAERPEGSVSTLKIQRTQQEDSAVYLCASSPKDILREAFFGQGTRLTVV.

This CDR3 reads CASSFPLDSQETQYF. DNA of the CDR3: TGTGCCAGCAGCTTTCCCTTAGACAGCCAAGAGACCCAGTACTTC. The chain has TRBV5-4 and TRBJ2-5, with D perhaps matching TRBD1 (5 bases). V lost 2 bases and J lost 1, with 12 bases in between. The CDR3 spans 15 residues. Germline-derived CDR1 and CDR2 are SGHNT and YYREEE (reference sequence).

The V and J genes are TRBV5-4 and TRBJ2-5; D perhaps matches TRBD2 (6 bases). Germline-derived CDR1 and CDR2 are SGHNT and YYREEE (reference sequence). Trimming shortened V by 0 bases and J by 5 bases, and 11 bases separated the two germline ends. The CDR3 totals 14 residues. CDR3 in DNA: TGTGCCAGCAGCTTGGTACTAGCAAGTGAGACCCAGTACTTC. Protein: CASSLVLASETQYF.

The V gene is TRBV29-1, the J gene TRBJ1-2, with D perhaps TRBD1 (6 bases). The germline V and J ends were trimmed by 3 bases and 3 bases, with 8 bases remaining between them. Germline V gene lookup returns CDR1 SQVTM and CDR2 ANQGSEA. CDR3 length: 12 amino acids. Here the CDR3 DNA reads TGCAGCGTTGAGGCAGGGGACTATGGCTACACCTTC. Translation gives CSVEAGDYGYTF. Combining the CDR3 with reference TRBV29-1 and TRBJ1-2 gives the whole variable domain SAVISQKPSRDICQRGTSLTIQCQVDSQVTMMFWYRQQPGQSLTLIATANQGSEATYESGFVIDKFPISRPNLTFSTLTVSNMSPEDSSIYLCSVEAGDYGYTFGSGTRLTVV.

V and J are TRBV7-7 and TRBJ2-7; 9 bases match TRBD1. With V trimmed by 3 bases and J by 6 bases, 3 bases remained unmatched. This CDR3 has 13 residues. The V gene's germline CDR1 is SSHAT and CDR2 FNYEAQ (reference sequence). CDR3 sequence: CASSLGQGAEQYF. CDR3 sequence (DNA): TGTGCCAGCAGCTTGGGACAGGGTGCCGAGCAGTACTTC.